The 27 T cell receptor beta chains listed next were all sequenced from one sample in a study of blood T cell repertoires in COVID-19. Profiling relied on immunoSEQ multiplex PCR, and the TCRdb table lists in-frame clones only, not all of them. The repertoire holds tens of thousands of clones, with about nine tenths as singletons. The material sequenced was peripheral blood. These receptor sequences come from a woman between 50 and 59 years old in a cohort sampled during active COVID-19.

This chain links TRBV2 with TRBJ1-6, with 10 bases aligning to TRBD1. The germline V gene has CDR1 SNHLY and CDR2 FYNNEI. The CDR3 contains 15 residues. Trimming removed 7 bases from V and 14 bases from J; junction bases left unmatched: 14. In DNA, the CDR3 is TGTGCCAGCACCTCCCCGGGACAGGGGCGAAGGGCCCTCCACTTT. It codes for CASTSPGQGRRALHF.

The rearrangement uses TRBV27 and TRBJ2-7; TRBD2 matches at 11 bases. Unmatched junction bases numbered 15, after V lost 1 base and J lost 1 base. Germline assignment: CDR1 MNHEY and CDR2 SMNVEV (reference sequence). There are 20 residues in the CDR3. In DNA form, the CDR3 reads TGTGCCAGCAGTTTATATTTGACGGGAGGCAGACTAGCGGGATCCTACGAGCAGTACTTC. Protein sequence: CASSLYLTGGRLAGSYEQYF.

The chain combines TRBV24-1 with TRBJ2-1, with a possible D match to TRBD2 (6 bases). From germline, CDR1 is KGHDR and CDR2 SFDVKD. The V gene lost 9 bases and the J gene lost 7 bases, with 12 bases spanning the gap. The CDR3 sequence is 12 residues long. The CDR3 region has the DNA TGTGCCACCGGGACTGGGGGGAATGAGCAGTTCTTC. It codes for CATGTGGNEQFF.

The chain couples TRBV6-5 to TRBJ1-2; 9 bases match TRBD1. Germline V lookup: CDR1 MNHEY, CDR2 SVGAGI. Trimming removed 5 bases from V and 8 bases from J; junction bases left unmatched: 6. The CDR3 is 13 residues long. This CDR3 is CASSKRTGVGYTF. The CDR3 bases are TGTGCCAGCAGTAAAAGGACAGGGGTCGGCTACACCTTC.

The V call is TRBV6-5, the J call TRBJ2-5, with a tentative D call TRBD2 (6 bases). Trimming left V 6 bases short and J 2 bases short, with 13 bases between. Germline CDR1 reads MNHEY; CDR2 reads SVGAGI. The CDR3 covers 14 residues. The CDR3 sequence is CASSTGAGQETQYF. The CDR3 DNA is TGTGCCAGCAGCACCGGGGCGGGACAAGAGACCCAGTACTTC.

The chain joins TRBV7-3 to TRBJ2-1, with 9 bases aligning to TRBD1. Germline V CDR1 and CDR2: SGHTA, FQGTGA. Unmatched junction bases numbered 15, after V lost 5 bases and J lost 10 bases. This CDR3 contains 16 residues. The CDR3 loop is CASSPQPPGQGGEQFF. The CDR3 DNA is TGTGCCAGCAGCCCACAACCGCCGGGACAGGGAGGCGAGCAGTTCTTC.

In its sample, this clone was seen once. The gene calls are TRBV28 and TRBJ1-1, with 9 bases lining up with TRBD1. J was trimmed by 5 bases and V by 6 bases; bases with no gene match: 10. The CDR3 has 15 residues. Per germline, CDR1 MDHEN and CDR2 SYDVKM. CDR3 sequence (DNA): TGTGCCAGCAGACCCGGGACAGGGAGGGGGACTGAAGCTTTCTTT. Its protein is CASRPGTGRGTEAFF.

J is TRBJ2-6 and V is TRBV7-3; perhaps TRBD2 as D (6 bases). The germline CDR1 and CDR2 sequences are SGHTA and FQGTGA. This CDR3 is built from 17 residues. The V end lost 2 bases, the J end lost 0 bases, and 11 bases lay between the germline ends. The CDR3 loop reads CASSLWDSPSGANVLTF. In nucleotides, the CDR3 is TGTGCCAGCAGCTTATGGGACTCCCCCTCTGGGGCCAACGTCCTGACTTTC.

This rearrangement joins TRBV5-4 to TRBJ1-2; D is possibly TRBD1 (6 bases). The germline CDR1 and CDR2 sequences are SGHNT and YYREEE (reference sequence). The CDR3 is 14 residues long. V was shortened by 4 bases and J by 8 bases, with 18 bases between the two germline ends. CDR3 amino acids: CASSVGGDTRGYTF. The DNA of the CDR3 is TGTGCCAGCAGCGTGGGAGGGGACACCAGGGGCTACACCTTC.

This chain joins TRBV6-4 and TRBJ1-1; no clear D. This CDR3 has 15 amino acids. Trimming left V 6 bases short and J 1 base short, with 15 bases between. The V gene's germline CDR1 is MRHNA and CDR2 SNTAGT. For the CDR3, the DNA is TGTGCCAGCAGAGAGATAGCAGAGACGAACACTGAAGCTTTCTTT. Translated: CASREIAETNTEAFF.

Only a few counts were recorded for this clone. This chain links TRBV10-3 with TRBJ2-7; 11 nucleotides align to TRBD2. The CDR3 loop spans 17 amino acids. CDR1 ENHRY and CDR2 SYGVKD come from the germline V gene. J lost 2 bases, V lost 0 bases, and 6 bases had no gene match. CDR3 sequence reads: CAISESWGLAETYEQYF. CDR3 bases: TGTGCCATCAGTGAGTCGTGGGGACTAGCGGAGACCTACGAGCAGTACTTC.

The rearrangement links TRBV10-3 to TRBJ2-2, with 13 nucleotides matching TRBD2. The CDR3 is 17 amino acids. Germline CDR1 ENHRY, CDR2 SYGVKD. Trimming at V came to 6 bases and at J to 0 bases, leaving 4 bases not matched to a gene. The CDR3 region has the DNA TGTGCCATCAGACAGACTAGCGGGGGGACGAACACCGGGGAGCTGTTTTTT. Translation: CAIRQTSGGTNTGELFF.

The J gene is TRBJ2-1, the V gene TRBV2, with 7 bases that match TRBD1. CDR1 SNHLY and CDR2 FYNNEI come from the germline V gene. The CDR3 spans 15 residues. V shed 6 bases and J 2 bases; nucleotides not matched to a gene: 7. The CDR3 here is CASRKETGPYNEQFF. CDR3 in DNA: TGTGCCAGCAGGAAGGAGACAGGGCCCTACAATGAGCAGTTCTTC. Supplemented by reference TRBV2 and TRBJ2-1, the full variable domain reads EPEVTQTPSHQVTQMGQEVILRCVPISNHLYFYWYRQILGQKVEFLVSFYNNEISEKSEIFDDQFSVERPDGSNFTLKIRSTKLEDSAMYFCASRKETGPYNEQFFGPGTRLTVL.

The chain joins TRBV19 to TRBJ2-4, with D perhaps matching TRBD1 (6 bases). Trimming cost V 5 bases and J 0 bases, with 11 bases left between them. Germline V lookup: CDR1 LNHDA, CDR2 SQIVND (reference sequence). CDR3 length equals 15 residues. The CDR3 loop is CASSPGHLAKNIQYF. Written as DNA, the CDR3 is TGTGCCAGTAGTCCGGGACACCTAGCCAAAAACATTCAGTACTTC.

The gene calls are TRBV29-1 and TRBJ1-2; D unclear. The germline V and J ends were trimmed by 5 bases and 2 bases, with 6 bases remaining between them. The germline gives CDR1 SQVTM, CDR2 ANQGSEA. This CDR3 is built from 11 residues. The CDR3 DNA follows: TGCAGCGTTAGTGAGAACTATGGCTACACCTTC. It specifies CSVSENYGYTF.

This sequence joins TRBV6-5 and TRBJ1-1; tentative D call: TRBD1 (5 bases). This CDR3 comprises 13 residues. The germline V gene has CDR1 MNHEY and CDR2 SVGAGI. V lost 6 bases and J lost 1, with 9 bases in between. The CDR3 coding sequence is TGTGCCAGCAGCAGGGTACGGAACACTGAAGCTTTCTTT. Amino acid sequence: CASSRVRNTEAFF.

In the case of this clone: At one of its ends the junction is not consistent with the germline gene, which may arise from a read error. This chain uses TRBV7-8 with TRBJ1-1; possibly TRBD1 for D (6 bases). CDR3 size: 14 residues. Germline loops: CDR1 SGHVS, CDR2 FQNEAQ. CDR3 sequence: CATSRGGTNTEAFF. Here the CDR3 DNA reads TGTGCCACCAGCCGAGGGGGGACTAACACTGAAGCTTTCTTT.

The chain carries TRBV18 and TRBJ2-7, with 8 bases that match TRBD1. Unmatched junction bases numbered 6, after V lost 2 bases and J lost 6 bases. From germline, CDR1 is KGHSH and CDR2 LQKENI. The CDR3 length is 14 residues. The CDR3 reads CASSPSGQGGEQYF. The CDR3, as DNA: TGTGCCAGCTCACCATCAGGACAGGGCGGCGAGCAGTACTTC.

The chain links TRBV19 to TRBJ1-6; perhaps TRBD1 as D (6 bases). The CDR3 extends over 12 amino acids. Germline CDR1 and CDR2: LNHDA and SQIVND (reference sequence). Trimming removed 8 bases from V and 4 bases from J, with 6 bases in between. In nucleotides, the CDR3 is TGTGCCAGTCAGGGGTATAATTCACCCCTCCACTTT. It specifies CASQGYNSPLHF.

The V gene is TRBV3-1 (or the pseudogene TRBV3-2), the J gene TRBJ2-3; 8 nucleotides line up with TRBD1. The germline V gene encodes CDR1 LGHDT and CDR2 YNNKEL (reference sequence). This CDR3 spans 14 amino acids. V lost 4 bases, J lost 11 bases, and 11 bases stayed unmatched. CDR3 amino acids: CASSRNPGTGGQYF. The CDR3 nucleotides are TGTGCCAGCAGCCGAAACCCCGGGACAGGCGGGCAGTATTTT.

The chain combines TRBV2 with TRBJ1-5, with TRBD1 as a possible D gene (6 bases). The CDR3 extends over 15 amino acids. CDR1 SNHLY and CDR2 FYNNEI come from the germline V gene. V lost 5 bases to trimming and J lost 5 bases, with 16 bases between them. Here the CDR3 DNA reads TGTGCCAGCAGTCCCGAGGGGGGGGCGTATCAGCCCCAGCATTTT. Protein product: CASSPEGGAYQPQHF.

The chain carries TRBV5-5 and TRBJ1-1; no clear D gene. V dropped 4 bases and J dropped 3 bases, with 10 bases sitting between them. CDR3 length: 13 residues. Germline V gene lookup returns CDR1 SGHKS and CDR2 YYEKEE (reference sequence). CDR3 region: CASSPEGDTEAFF. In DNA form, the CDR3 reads TGTGCCAGCAGCCCCGAGGGAGACACTGAAGCTTTCTTT. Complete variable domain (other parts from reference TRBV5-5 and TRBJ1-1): DAGVTQSPTHLIKTRGQQVTLRCSPISGHKSVSWYQQVLGQGPQFIFQYYEKEERGRGNFPDRFSARQFPNYSSELNVNALLLGDSALYLCASSPEGDTEAFFGQGTRLTVV.

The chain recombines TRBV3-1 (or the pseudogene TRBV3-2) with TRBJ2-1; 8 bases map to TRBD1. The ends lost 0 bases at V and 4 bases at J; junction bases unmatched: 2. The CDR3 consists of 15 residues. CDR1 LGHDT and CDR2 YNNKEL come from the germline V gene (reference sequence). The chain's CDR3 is CASSQETGAYNEQFF. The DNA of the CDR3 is TGTGCCAGCAGCCAAGAGACAGGGGCTTACAATGAGCAGTTCTTC.

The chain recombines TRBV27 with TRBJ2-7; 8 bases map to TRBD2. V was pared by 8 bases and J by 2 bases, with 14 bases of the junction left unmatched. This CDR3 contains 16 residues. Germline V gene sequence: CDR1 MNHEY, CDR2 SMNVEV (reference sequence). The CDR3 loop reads CASLTPTAGGTYEQYF. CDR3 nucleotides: TGTGCCAGCCTGACTCCGACCGCGGGGGGTACCTACGAGCAGTACTTC.

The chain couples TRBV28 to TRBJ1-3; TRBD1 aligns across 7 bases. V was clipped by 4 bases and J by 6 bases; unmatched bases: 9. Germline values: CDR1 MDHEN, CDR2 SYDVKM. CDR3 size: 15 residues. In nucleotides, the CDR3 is TGTGCCAGCAGTTCCCCCGGGACAGTCGAAAACACCATATATTTT. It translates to CASSSPGTVENTIYF.

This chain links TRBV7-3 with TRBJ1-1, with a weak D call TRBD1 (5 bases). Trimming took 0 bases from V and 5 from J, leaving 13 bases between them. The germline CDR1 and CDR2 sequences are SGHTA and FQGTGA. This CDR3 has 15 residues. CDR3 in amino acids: CASSLTGGVTTEAFF. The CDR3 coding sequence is TGTGCCAGCAGCTTAACTGGGGGGGTCACAACTGAAGCTTTCTTT.

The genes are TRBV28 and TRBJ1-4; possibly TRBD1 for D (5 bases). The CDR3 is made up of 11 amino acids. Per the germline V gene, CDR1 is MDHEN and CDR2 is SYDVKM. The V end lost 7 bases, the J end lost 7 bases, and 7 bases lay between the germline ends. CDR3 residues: CASTRGEKLFF. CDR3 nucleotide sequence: TGTGCCAGCACTAGGGGTGAAAAACTGTTTTTT.